This T cell receptor (beta chain) emerged from a study of Ad26.COV2.S vaccination and SARS-CoV-2 variants. About the research overall: The authors gave Ad26.COV2.S intramuscularly, either once or twice 56 days apart.

Trimming cost V 4 bases and J 3 bases; bases outside gene matches: 5. The CDR3 loop spans 15 amino acids. Germline CDR1 is LGHNT and CDR2 is FRNRAP. The assay was immunoSEQ multiplex PCR, and TCRdb's table has in-frame clones only and misses some. The sample holds more than 300,000 clones, more than 85% seen once. The treatment was: roughly 19 received Ad26.COV2.S at low or high dose, single or two shots; 5 received placebo; per-sample allocation not given. Samples were taken on day 63 after the first vaccine or placebo injection. This chain links TRBV12-5 with TRBJ1-1; TRBD1 aligns across 10 bases. The sample here was peripheral blood, taken in a trial of Ad26.COV2.S vaccine versus placebo. This TCR was recovered from a person between 18 and 60 years old who received the Ad26.COV2.S COVID-19 vaccine or a placebo. The CDR3 loop is CASGWDRGQHTEAFF. The CDR3 coding sequence is TGTGCTAGTGGTTGGGACAGGGGTCAACACACTGAAGCTTTCTTT.